These T cell receptor beta chains were read from a single sample in a study of identical twins. One entry per CDR3 protein, called by TCRdb with MiXCR from the 5' RACE reads. The table records more than 600,000 distinct CDR3 sequences, around a sixth of them present only once. Another study also made use of these data, one on T cells expressing NK-cell markers.

The sequencing sample was made of PBMCs. All receptors derive from a woman in her late teens or twenties in good health. CDR3s include the opening cysteine and the closing phenylalanine or tryptophan. D genes are given only for firm matches. Clone sizes are given selectively: once, few, many, or a class where the clone is expanded.

>TRBJ2-5|TRBV7-2|NA|NA
TGTGCCAGCACCTCGAGGAGGGGGACCCAGTACTTC
CASTSRRGTQYF
>TRBJ2-1|TRBV6-5|NA|few
TGTGCCAGCAGTTATGAACCAGGGGTCAATGAGCAGTTCTTC
CASSYEPGVNEQFF
>TRBJ2-7|TRBV20-1|TRBD2|few
TGCAGTGCTATTCCGGGGACTAGCGGCGAGCAGTACTTC
CSAIPGTSGEQYF
>TRBJ2-7|TRBV7-9|NA|NA
TGTGCCAGCAGCTTCTCCTACGGGGCTAAGTCCTACGAGCAGTACTTC
CASSFSYGAKSYEQYF
>TRBJ2-3|TRBV6-2/TRBV6-3|TRBD2|NA
TGTGCCAGCAGTTACTCGACCTATAGCGGGAGGGATCCAGATACGCAGTATTTT
CASSYSTYSGRDPDTQYF
>TRBJ2-3|TRBV18|NA|NA
TGTGCCAGCTCACCACGCCCTAGGGCGGCTAGCACAGATACGCAGTATTTT
CASSPRPRAASTDTQYF
>TRBJ2-3|TRBV7-8|NA|many
TGTGCCAGCAGCCCGAGGATAAGCGATACGCAGTATTTT
CASSPRISDTQYF
>TRBJ2-7|TRBV6-2/TRBV6-3|TRBD2|few
TGTGCCAGCACCGGGGGGACCACAGTAGGGGTGCAGTACTTC
CASTGGTTVGVQYF
>TRBJ2-2|TRBV20-1|NA|NA
TGCAGTGCTAGGGGTCACAGGGAGTGGACCGGGGAGCTGTTTTTT
CSARGHREWTGELFF
>TRBJ2-3|TRBV4-2|TRBD2|few
TGTGCCAGCAGCCAATTTAGCGGGGGGTTCACAGATACGCAGTATTTT
CASSQFSGGFTDTQYF
>TRBJ2-5|TRBV25-1|TRBD2|NA
TGTGCCAGCAGTGAACGGGGGGAAGAGACCCAGTACTTC
CASSERGEETQYF
>TRBJ2-3|TRBV27|NA|few
TGTGCCAGCAGTGACAGTCCCGTCACAGATACGCAGTATTTT
CASSDSPVTDTQYF
>TRBJ1-1|TRBV7-9|NA|few
TGTGCCAGCAGCCCCCAAGTGGGCGCTGAAGCTTTCTTT
CASSPQVGAEAFF
>TRBJ1-4|TRBV27|NA|NA
TGTGCCAGCAGTCTCCTTGGGCCTAATGAAAAACTGTTTTTT
CASSLLGPNEKLFF
>TRBJ2-5|TRBV3-1|NA|NA
TGTGCCAGCAGCCAAGTGGGGAGATGGGAGACCCAGTACTTC
CASSQVGRWETQYF
>TRBJ2-7|TRBV5-1|NA|NA
TGCGCCAGCAGCTTGGACAGTGAGGAGCAGTACTTC
CASSLDSEEQYF
>TRBJ2-1|TRBV7-2|NA|NA
TGTGCCAGCAGCTTAATTCGGCCGCCTTACAATGAGCAGTTCTTC
CASSLIRPPYNEQFF
>TRBJ2-1|TRBV12-3/TRBV12-4|TRBD2|NA
TGTGCCAGCAGCCCCCCAATGGGACTACGGAATGAGCAGTTCTTC
CASSPPMGLRNEQFF
>TRBJ2-1|TRBV5-1|TRBD2|NA
TGCGCCAGCAGCTTGGTCGAGCGGGAGAGTGGGAGGGCCTACAATGAGCAGTTCTTC
CASSLVERESGRAYNEQFF
>TRBJ2-5|TRBV5-1|NA|NA
TGCGCCAGCAGCTTGGGGGCCTCGCGGGAGACCCAGTACTTC
CASSLGASRETQYF
>TRBJ2-3|TRBV27|NA|NA
TGTGCCAGCAGTTGGTTCCGGGGAGATACGCAGTATTTT
CASSWFRGDTQYF
>TRBJ2-5|TRBV11-2|TRBD1|NA
TGTGCCAGCAGCCCAACGACAGGGACGGGGGAGACCCAGTACTTC
CASSPTTGTGETQYF
>TRBJ1-1|TRBV6-5|TRBD1|NA
TGTGCCAGCAGTTATTCCGGACAGGGGATCCCTATGAACACTGAAGCTTTCTTT
CASSYSGQGIPMNTEAFF
>TRBJ2-1|TRBV12-3/TRBV12-4|TRBD2|NA
TGTGCCAGCAGTTTAATGCTAGCGGGAGTCTCTGAGCAGTTCTTC
CASSLMLAGVSEQFF
>TRBJ2-1|TRBV5-1|NA|many
TGCGCCAGCAGCTTGGCGGTGGGGACCTACAATGAGCAGTTCTTC
CASSLAVGTYNEQFF
>TRBJ2-3|TRBV20-1|NA|NA
TGCAGTGCGGGTGACTACGACGAACCCTTCAGCACAGATACGCAGTATTTT
CSAGDYDEPFSTDTQYF
>TRBJ2-4|TRBV6-1|NA|NA
TGTGCCAGCACCCCAAGGACCAAAAACATTCAGTACTTC
CASTPRTKNIQYF
>TRBJ2-7|TRBV4-1|TRBD2|NA
TGCGCCAGCAGCCGGGGACTAGCGGGGCCCAGGGAGCAGTACTTC
CASSRGLAGPREQYF
>TRBJ1-6|TRBV7-9|NA|NA
TGTGCCAGCAGCTCGGTCGACAGTTCACCCCTCCACTTT
CASSSVDSSPLHF
>TRBJ2-4|TRBV5-6|TRBD1|NA
TGTGCCAGCAGCCTCCCCGGGACAGGGGCCAAAAACATTCAGTACTTC
CASSLPGTGAKNIQYF
>TRBJ2-2|TRBV4-2|TRBD2|few
TGTGCCAGCAGCCAAGCCGGAACTAGCGGCGGTCAAGGGGAGCTGTTTTTT
CASSQAGTSGGQGELFF
>TRBJ2-7|TRBV4-2|NA|NA
TGTGCCAGCAGCCAAGATCCCGGGTTCCGCTACGAGCAGTACTTC
CASSQDPGFRYEQYF
>TRBJ2-5|TRBV3-1|NA|NA
TGTGCCAGCAGCCAGATGACTAGTCTGCGGGAGACCCAGTACTTC
CASSQMTSLRETQYF
>TRBJ2-3|TRBV12-3/TRBV12-4|TRBD2|once
TGTACCAGCAGTTTTACTAGCTGGACTAGCGGGGTGGATACGCAGTATTTT
CTSSFTSWTSGVDTQYF
>TRBJ2-5|TRBV18|TRBD2|NA
TGTGCCAGCTCACCAGGTGCTAGCGGGGAAGAGACCCAGTACTTC
CASSPGASGEETQYF
>TRBJ2-3|TRBV12-3/TRBV12-4|TRBD2|few
TGTGCCAGCAGTTTCCCTAGCGGGGGGGGCACAGATACGCAGTATTTT
CASSFPSGGGTDTQYF
>TRBJ2-5|TRBV30|NA|few
TGTGCCTGGAGTAAGGCGGAGACCCAGTACTTC
CAWSKAETQYF
>TRBJ1-5|TRBV6-5|NA|NA
TGTGCCAGCAGTTACCCGGGGGCCGGTCAGCCCCAGCATTTT
CASSYPGAGQPQHF